The clone carrying this T cell receptor (beta chain) was seen more than once but under ten times. The data were taken from a study of T-cell reconstitution after alpha-beta-depleted transplantation in children. It was with unique molecular identifiers that the TCRbeta library was prepared. TCRdb recomputed calls from the PCR reads with MiXCR, one row per CDR3 protein. The sample lists about 400,000 distinct CDR3 sequences; 20% were seen once. The TCR originated in a human donor who donated a stem cell graft to a child with acute myeloid leukemia. The sequencing used PBMCs from the stem cell graft donor, collected from the stem cell graft.

CDR3 DNA: TGCAGTGTAAGGCGGGAGGGCCTCTATGAGCAGTACTTC. This translates into CSVRREGLYEQYF. The rearrangement joins TRBV20-1 to TRBJ2-7, with TRBD2 matching 9 bases. The germline V gene encodes CDR1 DFQATT and CDR2 SNEGSKA (reference sequence). The CDR3 has 13 amino acids. The V segment lost 7 bases and the J segment 7 bases; nucleotides outside the gene matches: 11.